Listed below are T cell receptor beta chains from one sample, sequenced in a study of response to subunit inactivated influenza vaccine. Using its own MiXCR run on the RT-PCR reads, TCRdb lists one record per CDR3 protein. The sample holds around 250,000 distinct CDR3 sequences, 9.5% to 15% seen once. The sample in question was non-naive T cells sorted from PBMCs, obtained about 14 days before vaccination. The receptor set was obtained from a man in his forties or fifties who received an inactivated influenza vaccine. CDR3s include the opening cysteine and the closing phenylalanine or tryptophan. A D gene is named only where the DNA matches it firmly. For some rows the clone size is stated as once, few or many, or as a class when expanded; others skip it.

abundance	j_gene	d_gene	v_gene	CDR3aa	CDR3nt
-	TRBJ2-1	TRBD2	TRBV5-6	CASSHTTSGRAWVYNEQFF	TGTGCCAGCAGCCACACGACTAGCGGGAGGGCCTGGGTTTACAATGAGCAGTTCTTC
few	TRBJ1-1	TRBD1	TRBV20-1	CCARDAGQGMNTEAFF	TGCTGTGCTAGAGATGCCGGACAGGGGATGAACACTGAAGCTTTCTTT
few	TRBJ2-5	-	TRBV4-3	CASSQDLPGYPLSETQYF	TGCGCCAGCAGCCAAGATCTACCGGGATACCCTTTGTCGGAGACCCAGTACTTC
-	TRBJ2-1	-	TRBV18	CASSPPAWPGNEQFF	TGTGCCAGCTCACCACCGGCCTGGCCGGGGAATGAGCAGTTCTTC
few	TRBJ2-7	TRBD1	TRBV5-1	CASSFGQGGSEQYF	TGCGCCAGCAGCTTCGGACAGGGTGGGTCCGAGCAGTACTTC
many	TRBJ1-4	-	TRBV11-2	CASGIGQLNEKLFF	TGTGCCAGCGGAATAGGACAGCTTAATGAAAAACTGTTTTTT
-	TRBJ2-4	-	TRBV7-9	CASSDDRTKNIQYF	TGTGCCAGCAGCGACGACAGGACCAAAAACATTCAGTACTTC
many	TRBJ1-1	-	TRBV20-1	CSVRRDRAFF	TGCAGTGTCCGTCGGGACCGGGCTTTCTTT
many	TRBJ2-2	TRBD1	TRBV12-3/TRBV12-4	CASRPGQGLTGELFF	TGTGCCAGCAGGCCGGGACAGGGCCTGACCGGGGAGCTGTTTTTT
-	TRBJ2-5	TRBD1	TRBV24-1	CATSGTGGGETQYF	TGTGCCACCAGCGGGACAGGGGGTGGAGAGACCCAGTACTTC
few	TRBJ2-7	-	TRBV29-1	CSVARGYEQYF	TGCAGCGTTGCGCGGGGATACGAGCAGTACTTC
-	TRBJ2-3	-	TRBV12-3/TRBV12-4	CASFNWGGTDTQYF	TGTGCCAGTTTTAATTGGGGGGGCACAGATACGCAGTATTTT
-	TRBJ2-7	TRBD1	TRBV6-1	CASSPKTGVWYEQYF	TGTGCCAGCAGTCCTAAAACAGGGGTTTGGTACGAGCAGTACTTC
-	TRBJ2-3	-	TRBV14	CASSQDAGLRTDTQYF	TGTGCCAGCAGCCAAGATGCGGGGCTACGCACAGATACGCAGTATTTT
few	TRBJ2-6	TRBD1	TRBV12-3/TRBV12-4	CASKAGQGASGANVLTF	TGTGCCAGCAAGGCGGGACAGGGGGCTTCTGGGGCCAACGTCCTGACTTTC
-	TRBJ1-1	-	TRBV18	CASSLATDMNTEAFF	TGTGCCAGCTCACTCGCGACGGATATGAACACTGAAGCTTTCTTT
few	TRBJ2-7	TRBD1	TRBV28	CASSLDRAPHEQYF	TGTGCCAGCAGCCTGGACAGGGCCCCCCACGAGCAGTACTTC
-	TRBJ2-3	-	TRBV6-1	CASSPSNSRDPQYF	TGTGCCAGCAGCCCCTCAAATAGCCGGGATCCGCAGTATTTT
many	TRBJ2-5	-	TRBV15	CATSRAPRGETQYF	TGTGCCACCAGCAGAGCCCCCAGAGGGGAGACCCAGTACTTC
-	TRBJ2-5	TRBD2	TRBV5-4	CASSLLAGGSETQYF	TGTGCCAGCAGCTTGTTAGCGGGGGGTTCCGAGACCCAGTACTTC
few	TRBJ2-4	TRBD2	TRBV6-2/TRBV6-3	CASSSIAGLAKNIQYF	TGTGCCAGCAGTTCCATAGCGGGCCTAGCCAAAAACATTCAGTACTTC
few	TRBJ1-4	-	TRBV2	CASSDGYGNEKLFF	TGTGCCAGCAGTGATGGGTACGGGAATGAAAAACTGTTTTTT
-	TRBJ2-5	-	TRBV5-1	CASSLDPTAAQYF	TGCGCCAGCAGCTTGGACCCCACGGCGGCCCAGTACTTC
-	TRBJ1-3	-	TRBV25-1	CASSDRLGRGNTIYF	TGTGCCAGCAGTGATCGTTTGGGCCGTGGAAACACCATATATTTT
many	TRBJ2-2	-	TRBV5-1	CASSSKDTGELFF	TGCGCCAGCAGTTCAAAGGATACCGGGGAGCTGTTTTTT
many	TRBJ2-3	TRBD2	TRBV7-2	CASSLAGTSVRTQYF	TGTGCCAGCAGCTTAGCCGGGACTAGCGTGCGTACGCAGTATTTT
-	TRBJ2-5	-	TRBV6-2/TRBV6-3	CASSYTLWETQYF	TGTGCCAGCAGTTACACCCTTTGGGAGACCCAGTACTTC
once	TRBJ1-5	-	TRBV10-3	CAISRGGYSSNQPQHF	TGTGCCATCAGTAGGGGGGGCTATTCTAGCAATCAGCCCCAGCATTTT
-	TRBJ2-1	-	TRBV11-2	CASSLDLGRKQFF	TGTGCCAGCAGCTTAGATCTCGGGAGAAAGCAGTTCTTC
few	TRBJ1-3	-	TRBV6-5	CASSTSPLTGRGNTIYF	TGTGCCAGCAGTACCTCGCCATTGACAGGACGAGGAAACACCATATATTTT
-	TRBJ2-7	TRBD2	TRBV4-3	CASSQEWSSGFYEQYF	TGCGCCAGCAGCCAAGAGTGGTCTAGCGGCTTTTACGAGCAGTACTTC
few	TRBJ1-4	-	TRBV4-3	CASSQELAGTKVFF	TGCGCCAGCAGCCAAGAGTTAGCGGGGACTAAGGTGTTTTTT
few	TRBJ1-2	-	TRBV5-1	CASSPEPAYGYTF	TGCGCCAGCAGCCCGGAGCCGGCCTATGGCTACACCTTC
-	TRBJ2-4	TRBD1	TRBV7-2	CASSQMTGDIQYF	TGTGCCAGCAGCCAGATGACAGGGGACATTCAGTACTTC
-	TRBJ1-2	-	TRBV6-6	CASGAGVLYGYTF	TGTGCCAGCGGGGCAGGGGTCCTCTATGGCTACACCTTC
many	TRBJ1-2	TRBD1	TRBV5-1	CASSPGTASTNYGYTF	TGCGCCAGCAGCCCCGGGACAGCCTCTACTAACTATGGCTACACCTTC
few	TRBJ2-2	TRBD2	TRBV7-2	CASSLVKLALSTGELFF	TGTGCCAGCAGCTTAGTGAAACTAGCGCTAAGCACCGGGGAGCTGTTTTTT
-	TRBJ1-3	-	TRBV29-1	CSAEKGTGSGNTIYF	TGCAGCGCCGAGAAAGGGACTGGCTCTGGAAACACCATATATTTT
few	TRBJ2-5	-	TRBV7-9	CASSSGRALGETQYF	TGTGCCAGCAGCTCAGGACGGGCCCTTGGGGAGACCCAGTACTTC
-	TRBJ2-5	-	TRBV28	CASGGTELNQETQYF	TGTGCCAGTGGGGGGACAGAGCTGAACCAAGAGACCCAGTACTTC
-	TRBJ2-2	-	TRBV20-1	CGTANTGELFF	TGCGGAACAGCGAACACCGGGGAGCTGTTTTTT
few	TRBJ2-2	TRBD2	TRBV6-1	CASQGRGSRAGELFF	TGTGCCAGCCAAGGGCGGGGGTCGCGGGCCGGGGAGCTGTTTTTT
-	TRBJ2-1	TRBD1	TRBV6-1	CASSEVGQGAPNEQFF	TGTGCCAGCAGTGAAGTAGGACAGGGAGCTCCCAATGAGCAGTTCTTC
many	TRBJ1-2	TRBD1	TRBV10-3	CAIQSGGYGYTF	TGTGCCATCCAGTCAGGGGGGTATGGCTACACCTTC
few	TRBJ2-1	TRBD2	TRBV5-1	CASGASGTYNEQFF	TGCGCCAGCGGGGCTAGCGGGACCTACAATGAGCAGTTCTTC
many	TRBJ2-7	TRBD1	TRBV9	CASSPRTGYEQYF	TGTGCCAGCAGCCCCCGGACAGGCTACGAGCAGTACTTC
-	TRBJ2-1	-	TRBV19	CASSIYRGNYNEQFF	TGTGCCAGTAGTATATATAGGGGGAACTACAATGAGCAGTTCTTC
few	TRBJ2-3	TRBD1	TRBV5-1	CASSLAGTGSNTDTQYF	TGCGCCAGCAGCTTGGCTGGGACAGGTTCCAACACAGATACGCAGTATTTT
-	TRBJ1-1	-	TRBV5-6	CASSPLQGRTEAFF	TGTGCCAGCAGCCCCTTACAGGGACGGACTGAAGCTTTCTTT
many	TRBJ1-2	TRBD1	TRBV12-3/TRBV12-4	CASSYRGENYGYTF	TGTGCCAGCAGTTACAGGGGGGAAAACTATGGCTACACCTTC
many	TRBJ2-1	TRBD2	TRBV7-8	CASSLVGRREQFF	TGTGCCAGCAGCTTAGTCGGGAGGCGAGAGCAGTTCTTC
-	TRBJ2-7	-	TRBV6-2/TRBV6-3	CASSYPPGGHYEQYF	TGTGCCAGCAGTTACCCCCCCGGGGGCCATTACGAGCAGTACTTC
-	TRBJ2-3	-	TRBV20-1	CSAIPYGGTDTQYF	TGCAGTGCCATCCCCTACGGTGGGACAGATACGCAGTATTTT
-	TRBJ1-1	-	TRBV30	CAFPTTDRTGNTEAFF	TGTGCCTTCCCCACTACAGACAGGACGGGGAACACTGAAGCTTTCTTT
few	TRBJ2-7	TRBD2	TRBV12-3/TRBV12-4	CASSLRGSTYEQYF	TGTGCCAGCAGCCTGCGGGGGTCGACCTACGAGCAGTACTTC
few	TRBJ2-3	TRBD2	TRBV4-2	CASSQVSGTRTDTQYF	TGTGCCAGCAGCCAAGTTAGCGGGACACGCACAGATACGCAGTATTTT
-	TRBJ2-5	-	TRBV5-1	CASTWGLYQETQYF	TGCGCCAGCACCTGGGGACTGTACCAAGAGACCCAGTACTTC